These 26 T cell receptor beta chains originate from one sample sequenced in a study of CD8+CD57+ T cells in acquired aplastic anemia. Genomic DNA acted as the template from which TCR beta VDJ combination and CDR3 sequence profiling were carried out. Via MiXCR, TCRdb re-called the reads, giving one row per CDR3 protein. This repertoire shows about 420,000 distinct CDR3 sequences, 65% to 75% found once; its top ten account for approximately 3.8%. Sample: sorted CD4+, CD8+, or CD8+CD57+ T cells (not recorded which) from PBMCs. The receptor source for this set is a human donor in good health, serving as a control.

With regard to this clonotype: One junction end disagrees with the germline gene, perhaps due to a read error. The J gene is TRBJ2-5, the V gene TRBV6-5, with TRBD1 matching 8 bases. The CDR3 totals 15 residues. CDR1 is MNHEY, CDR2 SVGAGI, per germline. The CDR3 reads CASVFSGGADQTRYF. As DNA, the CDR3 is TGTGCCAGCGTTTTTTCAGGGGGCGCGGATCAGACCCGGTACTTC.

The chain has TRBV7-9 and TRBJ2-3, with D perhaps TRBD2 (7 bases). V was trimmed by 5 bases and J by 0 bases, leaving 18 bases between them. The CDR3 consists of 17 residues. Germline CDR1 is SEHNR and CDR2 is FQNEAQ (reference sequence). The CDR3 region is CASSHPWGGASTDTQYF. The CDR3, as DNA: TGTGCCAGCAGCCACCCCTGGGGGGGGGCTAGCACAGATACGCAGTATTTT.

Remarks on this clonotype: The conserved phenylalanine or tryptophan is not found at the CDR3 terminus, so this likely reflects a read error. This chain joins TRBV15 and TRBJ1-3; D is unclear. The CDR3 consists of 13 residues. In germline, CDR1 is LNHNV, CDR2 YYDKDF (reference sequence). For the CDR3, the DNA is TGCGCCACCAGCAACCTAGGAGGAAACACCATATATCTA. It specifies CATSNLGGNTIYL.

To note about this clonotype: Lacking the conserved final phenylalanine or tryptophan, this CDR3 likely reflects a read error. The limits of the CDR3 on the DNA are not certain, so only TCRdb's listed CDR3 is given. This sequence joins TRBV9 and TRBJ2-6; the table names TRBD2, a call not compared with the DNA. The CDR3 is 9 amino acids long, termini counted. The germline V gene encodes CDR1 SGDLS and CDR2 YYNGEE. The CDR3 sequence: CASSVGASG.

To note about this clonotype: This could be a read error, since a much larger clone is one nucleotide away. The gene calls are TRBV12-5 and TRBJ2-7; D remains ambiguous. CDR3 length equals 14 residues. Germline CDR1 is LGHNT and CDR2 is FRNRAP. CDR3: CAGGFWPLADEQYF. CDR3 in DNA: TGTGCTGGTGGTTTTTGGCCGTTGGCGGACGAGCAGTACTTC.

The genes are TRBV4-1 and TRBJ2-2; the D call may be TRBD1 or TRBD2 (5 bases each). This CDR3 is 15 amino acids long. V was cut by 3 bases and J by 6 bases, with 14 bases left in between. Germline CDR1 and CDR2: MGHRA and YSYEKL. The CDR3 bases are TGCGCCAGCAGCCATGGGGGTGCAGCCTCCGGGGAGCTGTTTTTT. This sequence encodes CASSHGGAASGELFF.

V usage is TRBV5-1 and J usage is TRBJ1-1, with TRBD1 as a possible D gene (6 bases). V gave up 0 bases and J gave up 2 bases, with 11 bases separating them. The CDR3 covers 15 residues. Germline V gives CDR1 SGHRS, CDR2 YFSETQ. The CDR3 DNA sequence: TGCGCCAGCAGCTTGGCGGGAGGGACAAACACTGAAGCTTTCTTT. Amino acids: CASSLAGGTNTEAFF.

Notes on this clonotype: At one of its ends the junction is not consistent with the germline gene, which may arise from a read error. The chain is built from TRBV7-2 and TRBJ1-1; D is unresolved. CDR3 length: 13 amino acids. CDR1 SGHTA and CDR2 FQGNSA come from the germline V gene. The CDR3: CASSFGVNAEAFF. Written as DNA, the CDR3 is TGTGCCAGCAGCTTCGGTGTGAACGCTGAAGCTTTCTTT. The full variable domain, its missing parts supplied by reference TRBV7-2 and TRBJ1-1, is GAGVSQSPSNKVTEKGKDVELRCDPISGHTALYWYRQSLGQGLEFLIYFQGNSAPDKSGLPSDRFSAERTGGSVSTLTIQRTQQEDSAVYLCASSFGVNAEAFFGQGTRLTVV.

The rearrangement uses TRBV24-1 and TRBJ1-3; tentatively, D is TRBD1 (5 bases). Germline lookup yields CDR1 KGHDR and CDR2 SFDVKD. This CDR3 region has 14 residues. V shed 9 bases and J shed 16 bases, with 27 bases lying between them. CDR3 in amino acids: CATGQTVHTDTLYF. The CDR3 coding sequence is TGTGCCACCGGTCAGACGGTTCACACGGACACGCTGTATTTT.

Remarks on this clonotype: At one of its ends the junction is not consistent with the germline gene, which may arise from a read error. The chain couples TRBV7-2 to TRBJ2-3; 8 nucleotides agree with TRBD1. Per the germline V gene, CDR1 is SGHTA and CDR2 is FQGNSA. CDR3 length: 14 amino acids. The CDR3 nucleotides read TGCGCCAGCAGCCAACGACAGGGGACAAACGAGCAGTACTTT. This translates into CASSQRQGTNEQYF.

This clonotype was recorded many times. The CDR3 loop reads CASNHRSTFSGNTIYF. The CDR3 nucleotides read TGTGCCAGCAACCATCGATCCACCTTCTCTGGAAACACCATATATTTT. The chain employs TRBV12-3 or TRBV12-4 and TRBJ1-3; D unclear. Deletions cut 7 bases from V and 0 bases from J, with 16 bases between. The CDR3 is 16 residues long.

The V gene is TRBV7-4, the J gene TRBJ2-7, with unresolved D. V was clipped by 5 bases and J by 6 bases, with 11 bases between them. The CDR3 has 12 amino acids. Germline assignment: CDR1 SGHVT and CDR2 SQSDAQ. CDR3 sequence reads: CASSVQPAEQYF. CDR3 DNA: TGTGCCAGCAGCGTACAGCCAGCCGAGCAGTACTTC.

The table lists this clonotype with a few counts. The CDR3 nucleotides are TGTGCCAGTAAGGTCATGACTTTC. This sequence encodes CASKVMTF. The gene calls are TRBV2 and TRBJ2-6; no definite D call. With 9 bases removed from V and 17 bases from J, the gap between germline ends came to 8 bases. CDR3 length: 8 amino acids. Germline V lookup: CDR1 SNHLY, CDR2 FYNNEI.

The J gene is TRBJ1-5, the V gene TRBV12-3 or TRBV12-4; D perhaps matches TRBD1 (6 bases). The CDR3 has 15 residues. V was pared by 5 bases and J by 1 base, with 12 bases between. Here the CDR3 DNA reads TGTGCCAGCAGTACCTTAACAGGGAGCAATCAGCCCCAGCATTTT. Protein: CASSTLTGSNQPQHF.

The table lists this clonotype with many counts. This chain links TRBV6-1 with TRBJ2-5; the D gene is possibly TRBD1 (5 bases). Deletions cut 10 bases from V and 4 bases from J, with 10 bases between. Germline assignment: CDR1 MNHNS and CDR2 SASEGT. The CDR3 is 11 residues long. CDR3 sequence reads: CATAGLETQYF. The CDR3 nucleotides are TGTGCCACCGCAGGGTTAGAGACCCAGTACTTC.

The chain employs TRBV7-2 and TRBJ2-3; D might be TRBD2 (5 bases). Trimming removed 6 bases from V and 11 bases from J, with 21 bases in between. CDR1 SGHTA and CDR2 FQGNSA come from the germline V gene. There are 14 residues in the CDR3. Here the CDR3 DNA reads TGTGCCAGCAGTGAAGGTGCGGGTGTGAGTGAGCAGTATTTT. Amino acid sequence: CASSEGAGVSEQYF.

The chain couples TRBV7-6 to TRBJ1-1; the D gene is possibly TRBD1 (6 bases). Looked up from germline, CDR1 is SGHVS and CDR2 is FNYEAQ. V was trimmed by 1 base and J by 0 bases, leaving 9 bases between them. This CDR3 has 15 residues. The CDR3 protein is CASSLGTALNTEAFF. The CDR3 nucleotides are TGTGCCAGCAGCTTAGGGACAGCCTTGAACACTGAAGCTTTCTTT. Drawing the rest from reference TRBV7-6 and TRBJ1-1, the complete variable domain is GAGVSQSPRYKVTKRGQDVALRCDPISGHVSLYWYRQALGQGPEFLTYFNYEAQQDKSGLPNDRFSAERPEGSISTLTIQRTEQRDSAMYRCASSLGTALNTEAFFGQGTRLTVV.

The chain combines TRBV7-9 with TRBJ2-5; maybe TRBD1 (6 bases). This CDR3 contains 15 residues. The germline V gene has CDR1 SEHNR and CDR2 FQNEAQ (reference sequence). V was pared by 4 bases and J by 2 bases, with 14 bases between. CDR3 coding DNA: TGTGCCAGCAGCTCACCAGAGGACAGACAAGAGACCCAGTACTTC. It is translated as CASSSPEDRQETQYF.

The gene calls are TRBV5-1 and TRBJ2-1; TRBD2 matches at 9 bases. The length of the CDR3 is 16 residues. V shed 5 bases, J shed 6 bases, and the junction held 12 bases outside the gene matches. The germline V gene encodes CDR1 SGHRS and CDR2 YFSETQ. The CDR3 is CASSLTSGRQANEQFF. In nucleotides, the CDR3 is TGCGCCAGCAGTTTGACTAGCGGACGCCAGGCCAATGAGCAGTTCTTC.

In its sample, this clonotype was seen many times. The CDR3 protein is CASSQGRGYTF. CDR3 coding DNA: TGTGCCAGCAGCCAAGGTCGGGGCTACACCTTC. The V call is TRBV3-1, the J call TRBJ1-2; D gene ambiguous. Trimming cost V 1 base and J 8 bases, with 5 bases left between them. From germline, CDR1 is LGHDT and CDR2 YNNKEL (reference sequence). This CDR3 has 11 amino acids.

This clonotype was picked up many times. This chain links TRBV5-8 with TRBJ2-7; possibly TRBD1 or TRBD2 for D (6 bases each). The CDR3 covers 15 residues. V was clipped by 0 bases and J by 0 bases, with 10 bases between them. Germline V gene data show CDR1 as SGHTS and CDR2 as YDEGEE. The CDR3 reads CASSLGGDISYEQYF. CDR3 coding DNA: TGTGCCAGCAGCTTGGGGGGGGACATCTCCTACGAGCAGTACTTC. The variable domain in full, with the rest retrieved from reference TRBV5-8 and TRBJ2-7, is EAGVTQSPTHLIKTRGQQATLRCSPISGHTSVYWYQQALGLGLQFLLWYDEGEERNRGNFPPRFSGRQFPNYSSELNVNALELEDSALYLCASSLGGDISYEQYFGPGTRLTVT.

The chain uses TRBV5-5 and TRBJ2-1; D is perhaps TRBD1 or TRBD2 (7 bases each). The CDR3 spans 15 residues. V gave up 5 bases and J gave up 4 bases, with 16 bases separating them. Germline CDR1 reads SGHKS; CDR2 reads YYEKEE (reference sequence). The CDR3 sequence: CASSYSRGGYNEQFF. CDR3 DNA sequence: TGTGCCAGCAGTTATTCCAGGGGGGGATACAATGAGCAGTTCTTC.

The CDR3 region is CASSVAGTGEAFF. DNA of the CDR3: TGTGCCAGCAGCGTAGCCGGGACAGGAGAAGCTTTCTTT. The rearrangement links TRBV9 to TRBJ1-1; TRBD1 matches 8 bases. Germline CDR1 is SGDLS and CDR2 is YYNGEE. The J segment lost 8 bases and the V segment lost 0 bases, leaving 3 bases of the junction unmatched. CDR3 length: 13 residues.

CDR3 nucleotides: TGCAGCGCCGAGGAACAGGGTGACACTGAAGCTTTCTTT. Its translation: CSAEEQGDTEAFF. The chain links TRBV20-1 to TRBJ1-1, with D possibly TRBD1 on 6 matching bases. Germline CDR1 and CDR2: DFQATT and SNEGSKA (reference sequence). This CDR3 spans 13 amino acids.

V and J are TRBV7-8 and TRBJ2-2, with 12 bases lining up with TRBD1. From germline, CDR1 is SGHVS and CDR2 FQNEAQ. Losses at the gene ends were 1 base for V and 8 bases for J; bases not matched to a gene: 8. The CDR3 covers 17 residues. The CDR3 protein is CASSLGRGQGAPGELFF. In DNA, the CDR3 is TGTGCCAGCAGCTTAGGCCGGGGACAGGGGGCGCCGGGGGAGCTGTTTTTT.

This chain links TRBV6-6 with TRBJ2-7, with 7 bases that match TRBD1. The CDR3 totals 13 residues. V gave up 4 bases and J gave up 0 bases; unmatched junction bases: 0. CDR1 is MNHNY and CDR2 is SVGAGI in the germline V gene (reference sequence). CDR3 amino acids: CASSWDSSYEQYF. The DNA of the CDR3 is TGTGCCAGCAGTTGGGACAGCTCCTACGAGCAGTACTTC.